The rows below give T cell receptor beta chains drawn from one sample of a study of T cell changes during pregnancy in multiple sclerosis. The repertoire was sequenced with immunoSEQ multiplex PCR; TCRdb's copy has only in-frame clones and lacks some. The repertoire consists of about 53,000 clones, with nearly 95% occurring once and the leading ten covering around 0.49%. The starting material was CD4+ T cells from peripheral blood mononuclear cells, obtained in the third trimester of pregnancy. Every receptor here comes from a female donor with multiple sclerosis, enrolled in a pregnancy study. CDR3s leave out the opening cysteine and the closing phenylalanine or tryptophan. A D gene is named only where the DNA matches it firmly.

>TRBJ2-5|TRBD2|TRBV7-9
ASKKTSPETQY
>TRBJ1-6|TRBD1|TRBV30
AGPPWVGGTRSPLH
>TRBJ2-7|.|TRBV19
ASSPAGNLYEQY
>TRBJ1-5|.|TRBV7-7
ASSPCRGQPQH
>TRBJ1-5|.|TRBV21-1
ASSGGQGNQPQH
>TRBJ2-5|.|TRBV5-4
ASSLVEETQY
>TRBJ2-7|TRBD1|TRBV7-6
ASSLAGGDSYEQY
>TRBJ2-3|TRBD1|TRBV5-8
ASSWTGGSQAADTQY
>TRBJ2-2|.|TRBV7-3
ASSLTPPVLGTGELF
>TRBJ1-5|TRBD1|TRBV5-6
ASSSITGQGAQPQH
>TRBJ2-1|TRBD2|TRBV18
ASSPGGVYNEQF
>TRBJ1-2|TRBD1|TRBV29-1
SGEQGTYGYT
>TRBJ2-7|TRBD1|TRBV5-4
ASSLPAGQGNDEQY
>TRBJ1-1|TRBD1|TRBV6-6
ASSPRDRVEAF
>TRBJ2-5|.|TRBV11-1
ASSSQLETQY
>TRBJ1-2|.|TRBV13
ASSLGGQGRTYGYT
>TRBJ2-1|TRBD2|TRBV29-1
SAYPLAGGIEQF
>TRBJ1-2|.|TRBV5-4
ASSLAGSPNYGYT
>TRBJ1-2|TRBD1|TRBV11-2
ASRAGGRRDYGYT
>TRBJ1-1|TRBD1|TRBV25-1
ASSWGVGTGDTEAF
>TRBJ2-7|.|TRBV5-1
ASSPDSRASPGEQC
>TRBJ2-5|TRBD2|TRBV13
ASSLRTSGRSRETQY
>TRBJ1-4|TRBD1|TRBV13
ASSLGDRGPATNEKLF
>TRBJ2-4|.|TRBV5-1
ASRREGGRNIQY
>TRBJ1-2|.|TRBV5-1
ASSPAPGPGDYGYT
>TRBJ1-6|.|TRBV19
ASSTGFQDSPLH
>TRBJ2-7|TRBD1|TRBV2
ASRGTGGYEQY
>TRBJ2-1|.|TRBV12-5
ASGATRDSGDRKQF
>TRBJ1-2|TRBD1|TRBV6-1
ASRGQYGYT
>TRBJ1-1|TRBD1|TRBV7-7
ASSPIGQENTEAF
>TRBJ1-2|.|TRBV11-2
ASSQGMIGDGYT
>TRBJ2-5|.|TRBV27
ASSLFGGRQGGETQY
>TRBJ2-7|.|TRBV4-2
ASSQDGNSGYEQY
>TRBJ1-4|.|TRBV18
ASSPRRGEEKLF
>TRBJ1-1|.|TRBV21-1
ASSTAGTAMNTEAF
>TRBJ1-1|.|TRBV5-6
ASGAGYTTEAF
>TRBJ2-3|.|TRBV21-1
AKLLGTSGTDTQY
>TRBJ2-7|TRBD1|TRBV7-2
ASSPDRVGPYEQY
>TRBJ2-3|.|TRBV18
ASSPMVQGSTDTQY
>TRBJ1-3|TRBD1|TRBV6-5
ASSRSGTDGNTIY
>TRBJ2-5|TRBD2|TRBV9
ASSPGGTQY
>TRBJ2-5|TRBD2|TRBV23-1
ASSHWTSGGAETQY
>TRBJ1-5|TRBD1|TRBV2
ASSVQGAGNQPQH
>TRBJ2-7|TRBD1|TRBV19
ASTPGQSYEQY
>TRBJ1-4|TRBD1|TRBV5-1
ASSLGMTGRDEKLF